These 8 T cell receptor beta chains share one sample of origin, sequenced in a study of long-term antiretroviral therapy in people with HIV. At survey level, the immunoSEQ assay was run in its v3.0 version. TCRdb's copy holds only in-frame clones and misses some; the assay was immunoSEQ multiplex PCR. The data show some 11,000 clones, over 70% seen once. The material was unsorted PBMCs, obtained 0.8 years before starting antiretroviral therapy. The receptor set was obtained from a middle-aged woman with HIV.

The rearrangement uses TRBV5-4 and TRBJ2-1; TRBD2 agrees at 8 bases. The CDR3 is 16 amino acids. The junction had 10 bases not matched to a gene; V was cut back by 4 bases and J by 4 bases. Germline CDR1 SGHNT, CDR2 YYREEE (reference sequence). This CDR3 is CASSPHSGTVYNEQFF. For the CDR3, the DNA is TGTGCCAGCAGCCCGCATAGCGGGACGGTGTACAATGAGCAGTTCTTC.

The chain combines TRBV5-4 with TRBJ2-7; D uncertain. The CDR3 consists of 11 residues. The V end was cut by 3 bases, the J end by 7 bases, with 8 bases between. Germline V CDR1 and CDR2: SGHNT, YYREEE (reference sequence). The CDR3 is CASSYRREQYF. The DNA of the CDR3 is TGTGCCAGCAGCTACCGAAGAGAGCAGTACTTC.

The chain carries TRBV6-1 and TRBJ2-4, with D perhaps being TRBD1 or TRBD2 (5 bases each). The CDR3 extends over 15 amino acids. Germline CDR1 and CDR2: MNHNS and SASEGT. V lost 0 bases and J lost 7, with 13 bases in between. This CDR3 is CASSEAGDRQNIQYF. The CDR3 region has the DNA TGTGCCAGCAGTGAAGCGGGGGACCGACAGAACATTCAGTACTTC.

The V call is TRBV7-3, the J call TRBJ2-5; TRBD1 is a possible D gene (6 bases). V shed 1 base and J shed 3 bases, with 18 bases lying between them. The CDR3 contains 17 residues. Germline V gives CDR1 SGHTA, CDR2 FQGTGA. CDR3 residues: CASSLRGQAGTKETQYF. The CDR3 DNA follows: TGTGCCAGCAGCTTAAGAGGGCAAGCCGGGACAAAAGAGACCCAGTACTTC.

The chain is built from TRBV19 and TRBJ1-1; D gene ambiguous. The CDR3 runs to 15 residues. V was shortened by 1 base and J by 5 bases, with 14 bases between the two germline ends. The germline V gene encodes CDR1 LNHDA and CDR2 SQIVND (reference sequence). The CDR3 DNA reads TGTGCCAGTAGTATAGGGGTCAGCCCGGGTACTGAAGCTTTCTTT. Its translation is CASSIGVSPGTEAFF.

This clone was picked up a small number of times. This chain joins TRBV10-3 and TRBJ2-7, with 15 bases lining up with TRBD2. Germline V lookup: CDR1 ENHRY, CDR2 SYGVKD. The trim removed 6 bases at V and 5 bases at J, leaving 17 bases unmatched. This CDR3 spans 19 amino acids. The CDR3 nucleotides read TGTGCCATCAGGGGACTAGCGGGAGGAACGACAGCCGAATCGAACGAGCAGTACTTC. Translation gives CAIRGLAGGTTAESNEQYF.

The gene calls are TRBV27 and TRBJ2-1; 11 nucleotides agree with TRBD1. Germline V lookup: CDR1 MNHEY, CDR2 SMNVEV (reference sequence). The CDR3 is 17 amino acids. J was trimmed by 5 bases and V by 5 bases; bases with no gene match: 11. CDR3 nucleotides: TGTGCCAGCAGTCTAAGGTCGGACAGGGGGCCCCACAATGAGCAGTTCTTC. Protein product: CASSLRSDRGPHNEQFF.

The genes are TRBV15 and TRBJ2-1, with D perhaps matching TRBD2 (5 bases). The V end was cut by 8 bases, the J end by 3 bases, with 11 bases between. CDR3 size: 13 residues. Germline-derived CDR1 and CDR2 are LNHNV and YYDKDF (reference sequence). CDR3 DNA sequence: TGTGCCACCTCCAGCGGAGACTACAATGAGCAGTTCTTC. It is translated as CATSSGDYNEQFF.